The rows below give T cell receptor beta chains drawn from one sample of a study of Ad26.COV2.S vaccination and SARS-CoV-2 variants. Some clones are missing from TCRdb's copy, which holds only in-frame ones; the method was immunoSEQ multiplex PCR. The data hold fewer than 400,000 clones, with about 82% observed a single time. The sample was peripheral blood, taken in a trial of Ad26.COV2.S vaccine versus placebo. The receptors were gathered from a person between 18 and 59 years old who received the Ad26.COV2.S COVID-19 vaccine or a placebo. CDR3s include the opening cysteine and the closing phenylalanine or tryptophan. D genes are given only for firm matches. Size tells how often a clone was seen (once, few, many) or the class of an expanded clone, and some rows leave it out.

CDR3 DNA,CDR3 protein,V gene,D gene,J gene,clone size
TGCGCCAGCAGGCTCGGGACGCTCGATGAAAAACTGTTTTTT,CASRLGTLDEKLFF,TRBV10-2,.,TRBJ1-4,.
TGTGCCAGCATGACAGATACGCAGTATTTT,CASMTDTQYF,TRBV2,.,TRBJ2-3,few
TGTGCCAGCAGCTCGGGAGTTGAAGCTTTCTTT,CASSSGVEAFF,TRBV11-2,.,TRBJ1-1,.
TGCGCCCGCAGCACGCGGGGGGGGGCAATCGGTGAGCAGTTCTTC,CARSTRGGAIGEQFF,TRBV4-1,TRBD2,TRBJ2-1,.
TGTGCCAGCAGTTACTCGAGGGACAGGGGCAATCAGCCCCAGCATTTT,CASSYSRDRGNQPQHF,TRBV6-5,TRBD1,TRBJ1-5,.
TGTGCCAGCAGTTTATTAAACACTGAAGCTTTCTTT,CASSLLNTEAFF,TRBV28,.,TRBJ1-1,.
TGCGCCAGCAGCCGCGTGGCGGGGGCCTGGGACGAGCAGTACTTC,CASSRVAGAWDEQYF,TRBV5-1,.,TRBJ2-7,few
TGTGCCAGCAGCTGGCACCCGGGACAGGGAATTAACACCGGGGAGCTGTTTTTT,CASSWHPGQGINTGELFF,TRBV5-6,TRBD1,TRBJ2-2,.
TGTGCCAGCAGTTACGACGGACAGGGGAGGTCCTACGAGCAGTACTTC,CASSYDGQGRSYEQYF,TRBV6-5,TRBD1,TRBJ2-7,.
TGTGCCAGTACTCCCAGGGACGGCTACACCTTC,CASTPRDGYTF,TRBV6-5,.,TRBJ1-2,.
TGTGCCAGCAGCTTGGGGGGACGCAATCAGCCCCAGCATTTT,CASSLGGRNQPQHF,TRBV5-4,.,TRBJ1-5,.
TGCGCCAGCAGCCCATTCATTGGGACCTCCTACAATGAGCAGTTCTTC,CASSPFIGTSYNEQFF,TRBV5-1,.,TRBJ2-1,.
TGCAGCGTTGGTCGGGGGACCTACGAGCAGTACTTC,CSVGRGTYEQYF,TRBV29-1,.,TRBJ2-7,.
TGTGCCAGCAGGGAGACAGGGTCTCGTTATAGTGAGCAGTTCTTC,CASRETGSRYSEQFF,TRBV6-5,TRBD1,TRBJ2-1,.
TGCGCCAGCAGGACCGGGACATACTATGGCTACACCTTC,CASRTGTYYGYTF,TRBV23-1,.,TRBJ1-2,.
TGTGCCAGTAGTCCCCTGACAGGGTTGCATCAGCCCCAGCATTTT,CASSPLTGLHQPQHF,TRBV19,TRBD1,TRBJ1-5,.
TGTGCCAGCAGCGTAGACCAAGACTATGGCTACACCTTC,CASSVDQDYGYTF,TRBV9,.,TRBJ1-2,.
TGTGCCAGCAGTTACACCTCACTAGGAGATCTCTACGAGCAGTACTTC,CASSYTSLGDLYEQYF,TRBV6-6,.,TRBJ2-7,.
TGCGCCAGCAGCACGGGACTAGCGGGGGACACAGATACGCAGTATTTT,CASSTGLAGDTDTQYF,TRBV5-1,TRBD2,TRBJ2-3,.
TGTGCCAGCAGTGACCCGACAGTGAACTATGGCTACACCTTC,CASSDPTVNYGYTF,TRBV6-6,.,TRBJ1-2,.
TGTGCCACCAGCTCCACCGACAGGGGCGGCACTGAAGCTTTCTTT,CATSSTDRGGTEAFF,TRBV15,TRBD1,TRBJ1-1,.
TGTGCTAGTGGTTTCGATCCTAGCGGGGGCCTTACTTACAATGAGCAGTTCTTC,CASGFDPSGGLTYNEQFF,TRBV12-5,TRBD2,TRBJ2-1,.
TGCGCCAGCAGCTTGAGAGGCGGGGAGACTGAGCAGTTCTTC,CASSLRGGETEQFF,TRBV5-1,.,TRBJ2-1,.
TGTGCCATCAGTGAGTCGAGGGTATCCTACGAGCAGTACTTC,CAISESRVSYEQYF,TRBV10-3,.,TRBJ2-7,.
TGTGCCAGTAGTCAAATCCCAGATACGCAGTATTTT,CASSQIPDTQYF,TRBV19,.,TRBJ2-3,.
TGTGCCAGCTCCCCCTCTGCAGGGAGGGACTATGGCTACACCTTC,CASSPSAGRDYGYTF,TRBV18,.,TRBJ1-2,.
TGTGCCAGCAGCACCCTAGGAGTTGGGGGAAACTCCTATAATTCACCCCTCCACTTT,CASSTLGVGGNSYNSPLHF,TRBV27,.,TRBJ1-6,few
TGTGCCATCAGTGAGTCGACTCCCGGGACTAGCGGGAAGTCGCAGTATTTT,CAISESTPGTSGKSQYF,TRBV10-3,TRBD2,TRBJ2-3,.
TGCGCCAGCCGAAGACAGGAAGATGGCTACACCTTC,CASRRQEDGYTF,TRBV5-1,.,TRBJ1-2,.
TGTGCCAGCAGCTTAGTGGGAGATGACAATGAGCAGTTCTTC,CASSLVGDDNEQFF,TRBV7-3,.,TRBJ2-1,.
TGTGCCAGCAGCTTAGAGCAGGGTTCGCTTAACTATGGCTACACCTTC,CASSLEQGSLNYGYTF,TRBV7-2,.,TRBJ1-2,.
TGTGCCAGCAGCTCCGGGACAGGCAACTACGAGCAGTACTTC,CASSSGTGNYEQYF,TRBV11-2,TRBD1,TRBJ2-7,once
TGTGCCAGCAGCTTACTACTAGGGGGCGCGGATCAGCCCCAGCATTTT,CASSLLLGGADQPQHF,TRBV7-2,TRBD1,TRBJ1-5,.
TGCGCCAGCAGCTTGGATGGCCGGGCGGATGGTGAAGCTTTCTTT,CASSLDGRADGEAFF,TRBV5-1,.,TRBJ1-1,.
TGCGCCAGCAGCATGGCAGGGGGCAGCAACTACGAGCAGTACTTC,CASSMAGGSNYEQYF,TRBV5-1,TRBD1,TRBJ2-7,.
TGTGCCAGCAGTGACGACAGGGTTGTGGATACGCAGTATTTT,CASSDDRVVDTQYF,TRBV2,TRBD1,TRBJ2-3,.
TGTGCCAGCTCCCGAAGATGGACCCGAGGGACTGAAGCTTTCTTT,CASSRRWTRGTEAFF,TRBV18,.,TRBJ1-1,.
TGTGCCAGCAGTTTGGGCGGGCGCCGCCACGAGCAGTACTTC,CASSLGGRRHEQYF,TRBV28,.,TRBJ2-7,few
TGTGCCATCAGAGGACAGTCGAACACTGAAGCTTTCTTT,CAIRGQSNTEAFF,TRBV10-3,.,TRBJ1-1,.
TGTGCCAGCAGCTTAGTCTCAGCGGGGAGAGGAGATACGCAGTATTTT,CASSLVSAGRGDTQYF,TRBV11-2,TRBD2,TRBJ2-3,.
TGTGCCAGCAGCCATTGGACAGGGAACACTGAAGCTTTCTTT,CASSHWTGNTEAFF,TRBV3-1/TRBV3-2,TRBD1,TRBJ1-1,.
TGTGCCAGCAGTGAGACGACAGGGCGAGGGGAAAAACTGTTTTTT,CASSETTGRGEKLFF,TRBV2,TRBD1,TRBJ1-4,.
TGCGCCAGCGCAGGGTATGGCTACACCTTC,CASAGYGYTF,TRBV10-2,.,TRBJ1-2,.
TGTGCCAGCAGCCGTGTAGATACGCAGTATTTT,CASSRVDTQYF,TRBV11-2,.,TRBJ2-3,.
TGTGCCAGGGGACTAGCGGGGGGGAGCACAGATACGCAGTATTTT,CARGLAGGSTDTQYF,TRBV28,TRBD2,TRBJ2-3,.
TGTGCCAGTAGTATGGTGTCAGGGCGCTCCCCCTACGAGCAGTACTTC,CASSMVSGRSPYEQYF,TRBV19,.,TRBJ2-7,.
TGTGCCAGCAGTTTGAATGAATATGGCTACACCTTC,CASSLNEYGYTF,TRBV28,.,TRBJ1-2,.
TGTGCCAGTAGTATGGGAGGGGGAAGGTTCAATCAGCCCCAGCATTTT,CASSMGGGRFNQPQHF,TRBV19,.,TRBJ1-5,.
TGTGCCAGCAGCTTCGTTACTAGAGATACGCAGTATTTT,CASSFVTRDTQYF,TRBV11-2,.,TRBJ2-3,once
TGTGCCAGCAGCCTGGGCCGCACAGATACGCAGTATTTT,CASSLGRTDTQYF,TRBV7-8,.,TRBJ2-3,.
TGTGCCAGCAGTGCCAGACAGGGGGCCTATGGCTACACCTTC,CASSARQGAYGYTF,TRBV2,TRBD1,TRBJ1-2,.
TGTGCTAGTGGTTTTGAGGGTTCCGATGAGCAGTTCTTC,CASGFEGSDEQFF,TRBV12-5,.,TRBJ2-1,.
TGTGCCAGCAGTCCCGTAACTAGTTTACGGTTCTTC,CASSPVTSLRFF,TRBV28,.,TRBJ2-1,.
TGTGCCAGCAGCTTTGCGGACAGTTATGAGCAGTTCTTC,CASSFADSYEQFF,TRBV7-3,.,TRBJ2-1,.
TGTGCCAGCAGCCGCGCGGAGACCCAGTACTTC,CASSRAETQYF,TRBV7-9,.,TRBJ2-5,.
TGTGCCATCAAGGGCAGGGACTATGGCTACACCTTC,CAIKGRDYGYTF,TRBV10-3,.,TRBJ1-2,.
TGTGCCTGTTCCCCAGCGGAGAACACTGAAGCTTTCTTT,CACSPAENTEAFF,TRBV6-5,.,TRBJ1-1,.
TGTGCCAGCAGACTAGCTCAGGGTCCCGAAGCTTTCTTT,CASRLAQGPEAFF,TRBV3-1/TRBV3-2,.,TRBJ1-1,.
TGTGCCAGCAGCTCCCCAGACAGGGGCACCGAAAAACTGTTTTTT,CASSSPDRGTEKLFF,TRBV5-6,TRBD1,TRBJ1-4,once